The rows below give T cell receptor beta chains drawn from one sample of a study of T cells after yellow fever vaccination. Each CDR3 protein gets one entry after TCRdb re-called the 5' RACE reads with MiXCR. The repertoire consists of around 320,000 distinct CDR3 sequences, with roughly 10% occurring once and the leading ten covering under 4%. The sample here was CD4+ T cells sorted from PBMCs, taken 45 days after the yellow fever booster vaccination. These receptors all come from a man between 18 and 35 years old who received the YFV17D yellow fever vaccine. Each CDR3 is given with its conserved first and last residue. The D gene is left open where the match is weak. Clone sizes are given selectively: once, few, many, or a class where the clone is expanded.

V,size,J,D,CDR3,DNA
TRBV29-1,.,TRBJ1-1,.,CSVREQLNTEAFF,TGCAGCGTTCGGGAACAGCTTAACACTGAAGCTTTCTTT
TRBV5-6,few,TRBJ2-1,.,CASSRNYNEQFF,TGTGCCAGCAGCCGCAACTACAATGAGCAGTTCTTC
TRBV7-2,.,TRBJ2-5,TRBD2,CASSVNRGGREETQYF,TGTGCCAGCAGCGTAAACCGGGGGGGCCGGGAAGAGACCCAGTACTTC
TRBV5-4,few,TRBJ2-3,TRBD2,CASSFNSGGATDTQYF,TGTGCCAGCAGCTTCAATAGCGGGGGGGCCACAGATACGCAGTATTTT
TRBV14,many,TRBJ2-5,.,CASSQRLQETQYF,TGTGCCAGCAGCCAAAGACTCCAAGAGACCCAGTACTTC
TRBV5-1,few,TRBJ2-5,.,CASSLSTGRETQYF,TGCGCCAGCAGCCTGTCGACAGGGAGGGAGACCCAGTACTTC
TRBV7-3,many,TRBJ2-3,.,CASSSGPIDTQYF,TGTGCCAGCAGCTCCGGACCCATAGATACGCAGTATTTT
TRBV5-1,.,TRBJ2-5,.,CASSLGDYLQETQYF,TGCGCCAGCAGCTTGGGCGACTACCTACAAGAGACCCAGTACTTC
TRBV10-3,.,TRBJ2-2,TRBD1,CAISASRTGGPGELFF,TGTGCCATCAGTGCGTCGAGGACAGGGGGCCCCGGGGAGCTGTTTTTT
TRBV4-3,.,TRBJ2-3,.,CASSQGRRKVRVDTQYF,TGCGCCAGCAGCCAAGGTCGTCGCAAGGTCCGGGTAGATACGCAGTATTTT
TRBV4-1,.,TRBJ1-2,TRBD1,CASSQARQGADGYTF,TGCGCCAGCAGCCAAGCACGACAGGGGGCAGATGGCTACACCTTC
TRBV5-1,once,TRBJ2-3,.,CASSRRVRGNTDTQYF,TGCGCCAGCAGTCGTCGGGTGAGGGGCAACACAGATACGCAGTATTTT
TRBV4-3,.,TRBJ2-3,TRBD1,CASSQDPGTGAFTDTQYF,TGCGCCAGCAGCCAAGACCCAGGGACAGGGGCGTTCACAGATACGCAGTATTTT
TRBV5-4,.,TRBJ2-2,.,CASSLAQKNTGELFF,TGTGCCAGCAGCTTGGCCCAGAAGAACACCGGGGAGCTGTTTTTT